Described below is a single TCR beta chain sequence and its context. Its matching antigen is unknown. The record originates from a study of blood T cells in healthy people across ages. General study findings and limits: Age brought a roughly linear fall in TCR beta diversity measured per million T cells.

PCR was performed a second time for roughly 7 to 12 cycles using a sample-barcoded 5' primer and a J-beta primer mix. TCRdb analysed the 5' RACE reads with MiXCR anew, one entry per CDR3 protein. The table includes about 1,500,000 distinct CDR3 sequences, around 39% detected once. V lost 1 base, J lost 2 bases, and 7 bases stayed unmatched. The length of the CDR3 is 17 residues. Germline V gene lookup returns CDR1 SGHTA and CDR2 FQGNSA. The V and J genes are TRBV7-2 and TRBJ2-5; 10 bases agree with TRBD2. Material: blood. The receptor was isolated from a woman between 18 and 29 years old in good health. The CDR3 region is CASSLVRLAGAQETQYF. Written as DNA, the CDR3 is TGTGCCAGCAGCTTAGTTCGTCTAGCGGGGGCACAAGAGACCCAGTACTTC.